This T cell receptor beta chain was sequenced during a study of cytomegalovirus exposure and HLA in healthy donors. PCR primers comprised 60 Vbeta and 13 Jbeta primers. TCRdb keeps only in-frame clones here, not all; method: immunoSEQ multiplex PCR. The repertoire consists of about 160,000 clones, with about 81% occurring once and the leading ten covering less than 2%. Points from the study as a whole: Both high specificity and high sensitivity reportedly marked the classifier's diagnosis of cytomegalovirus status.

This clone was seen a few times. The antigen is unknown. In the same sample, other DNA sequences code for this CDR3. The germline CDR1 and CDR2 sequences are LGHNT and FRNRAP. The CDR3 runs to 14 residues. J lost 7 bases, V lost 6 bases, and 6 bases had no gene match. This sequence joins TRBV12-5 and TRBJ1-4; 9 nucleotides match TRBD1. The receptor's source is a woman between 18 and 29 years old in good health and CMV-seronegative. Sequenced sample: PBMCs. CDR3 residues: CASGQGAGREKLFF. The CDR3 DNA reads TGTGCTAGTGGACAGGGGGCAGGTCGTGAAAAACTGTTTTTT.